Following are 19 T cell receptor beta chains from one sample sequenced in a study of blood T cells in healthy people across ages. Using a J-beta primer mix together with a sample-barcoded 5' primer, a second PCR was run for about 7 to 12 cycles. TCRdb passed the 5' RACE reads through MiXCR, listing each CDR3 protein once. The sample shows under 800,000 distinct CDR3 sequences, roughly 21% of them seen only once. The sample taken for sequencing was blood. Receptors were obtained from a man between 70 and 80 years old in good health.

To note about this clonotype: A much larger clone is a single base away; this may be a read error. The chain is built from TRBV27 and TRBJ2-1; D gene unclear. The CDR3 totals 16 residues. V dropped 8 bases and J dropped 2 bases, with 19 bases sitting between them. Per germline, CDR1 MNHEY and CDR2 SMNVEV (reference sequence). This CDR3 is CASGENFASPYNEQFF. In DNA form, the CDR3 reads TGTGCCAGCGGTGAGAACTTTGCGAGTCCCTACAATGAGCAGTTCTTC.

This clonotype was counted between two and nine times. V gene TRBV23-1 combines with J gene TRBJ2-4; 9 bases fit TRBD1. TRBV23-1 has ORF status, its function being uncertain. V gave up 0 bases and J gave up 7 bases; unmatched junction bases: 13. The CDR3 length is 18 residues. The CDR3 sequence is CASSQSRKPGQGYNIQYF. The CDR3 DNA is TGCGCCAGCAGTCAATCGCGAAAACCGGGACAGGGATATAACATTCAGTACTTC.

This clonotype was picked up a small number of times. The rearrangement links TRBV24-1 to TRBJ1-3, with TRBD1 identical over 7 bases. The CDR3 extends over 14 amino acids. With V trimmed by 1 base and J by 16 bases, 12 bases remained unmatched. The germline gives CDR1 KGHDR, CDR2 SFDVKD. CDR3 amino acids: CATSDFPRTGSFYF. As DNA, the CDR3 is TGTGCCACCAGTGATTTTCCCCGGACAGGAAGCTTTTATTTT.

In its sample, this clonotype was seen a few times. This chain uses TRBV15 with TRBJ1-5, with TRBD1 identical over 7 bases. Trimming removed 1 base from V and 5 bases from J; junction bases left unmatched: 2. CDR1 and CDR2 from the germline V gene are LNHNV and YYDKDF (reference sequence). The CDR3 runs 14 residues. As DNA, the CDR3 is TGTGCCACCAGCAGAGGTGACAGGGATCAGCCCCAGCATTTT. Translation gives CATSRGDRDQPQHF. The entire variable domain, with the rest obtained from reference TRBV15 and TRBJ1-5, is as follows: DAMVIQNPRYQVTQFGKPVTLSCSQTLNHNVMYWYQQKSSQAPKLLFHYYDKDFNNEADTPDNFQSRRPNTSFCFLDIRSPGLGDTAMYLCATSRGDRDQPQHFGDGTRLSIL.

In regard to this clonotype: One end of the junction varies from germline; a read error may be responsible. V and J are TRBV6-1 and TRBJ2-6; no clear D. This CDR3 has 15 residues. The germline CDR1 and CDR2 sequences are MNHNS and SASEGT. CDR3: CASSEDNSGANVLTF. The CDR3 region has the DNA TGTGCCAGCAGTGAAGACAACTCTGGAGCCAACGTCCTGACTTTC.

The sample holds a few counts of this clonotype. The chain joins TRBV20-1 to TRBJ2-7; possibly TRBD1 or TRBD2 for D (5 bases each). Germline V gene data show CDR1 as DFQATT and CDR2 as SNEGSKA (reference sequence). V lost 6 bases, J lost 1 base, and 13 bases lay in between. This CDR3 region has 13 residues. The DNA of the CDR3 is TGCAGTGCCACGGGACCGGTATCCTACGAGCAGTACTTC. The encoded protein is CSATGPVSYEQYF.

Regarding this clonotype: The final CDR3 position lacks the conserved phenylalanine or tryptophan, pointing to a likely read error. This sequence joins TRBV28 and TRBJ2-5; weak D call: TRBD1 (5 bases). The V gene lost 4 bases and the J gene lost 7 bases, with 10 bases spanning the gap. Germline V gene data show CDR1 as MDHEN and CDR2 as SYDVKM. The CDR3 spans 12 residues. CDR3 bases: TGTGCCAGCAGTTCCAGGGTGGCGACCCAGTACTCC. It yields the protein CASSSRVATQYS.

The V and J genes are TRBV11-2 and TRBJ2-3, with D possibly matching TRBD2 (5 bases). The germline gives CDR1 SGHAT, CDR2 FQNNGV. V dropped 3 bases and J dropped 3 bases, with 13 bases sitting between them. CDR3 size: 15 residues. CDR3 amino acids: CASSLGSVGTDTQYF. In DNA form, the CDR3 reads TGTGCCAGCAGCTTGGGTAGCGTGGGAACAGATACGCAGTATTTT.

This clonotype was seen only a few times. Germline and junction disagree at one end, which may indicate a read error. The chain links TRBV5-1 to TRBJ2-5; 10 nucleotides match TRBD2. The end of the DNA aligns better with TRBJ2-1, so the J call may be wrong. The CDR3 has 16 residues. Germline CDR1 reads SGHRS; CDR2 reads YFSETQ. The CDR3 is CASSLGSGRAQNGQFF. CDR3 DNA: TGCGCCAGCAGCTTGGGAAGCGGGAGGGCCCAAAATGGGCAGTTCTTC.

This chain connects TRBV7-9 to TRBJ2-1; D perhaps matches TRBD2 (6 bases). The V gene's germline CDR1 is SEHNR and CDR2 FQNEAQ (reference sequence). With 0 bases removed from V and 6 bases from J, the gap between germline ends came to 9 bases. CDR3 length equals 14 residues. The DNA of the CDR3 is TGTGCCAGCAGCTTAGCGACCGGGGGCAATGAGCAGTTCTTC. The encoded protein is CASSLATGGNEQFF.

Only a few counts were recorded for this clonotype. The chain joins TRBV5-5 to TRBJ2-5, with D unclear. V dropped 0 bases and J dropped 4 bases, with 7 bases sitting between them. This CDR3 contains 13 residues. Germline CDR1 is SGHKS and CDR2 is YYEKEE (reference sequence). The CDR3 sequence is CASSLGWIETQYF. The CDR3 coding sequence is TGTGCCAGCAGCTTGGGGTGGATAGAGACCCAGTACTTC.

The V gene is TRBV7-2, the J gene TRBJ2-5; TRBD1 might be the D (6 bases). The end of the DNA is better explained by TRBJ2-7, so the J call may be wrong. Germline values: CDR1 SGHTA, CDR2 FQGNSA. The CDR3 runs 14 residues. The CDR3 nucleotides are TGTGCCAGCAGCTTAGTACAGGGCGTCCACGAGCAGTACTTC. It is translated as CASSLVQGVHEQYF.

In its sample, this clonotype was seen a few times. The chain has TRBV5-5 and TRBJ2-7; 11 nucleotides match TRBD2. V shed 4 bases and J 2 bases; nucleotides not matched to a gene: 8. The CDR3 is made up of 16 amino acids. Germline CDR1 is SGHKS and CDR2 is YYEKEE (reference sequence). In nucleotides, the CDR3 is TGTGCCAGCAGCCATATAGCGGGAGGGCCCGCCTACGAGCAGTACTTC. It yields the protein CASSHIAGGPAYEQYF. Looking up the rest from reference TRBV5-5 and TRBJ2-7 gives the full variable domain: DAGVTQSPTHLIKTRGQQVTLRCSPISGHKSVSWYQQVLGQGPQFIFQYYEKEERGRGNFPDRFSARQFPNYSSELNVNALLLGDSALYLCASSHIAGGPAYEQYFGPGTRLTVT.

The chain is built from TRBV7-8 and TRBJ2-2; 7 bases fit TRBD1. Germline V lookup: CDR1 SGHVS, CDR2 FQNEAQ. The CDR3 loop spans 15 amino acids. The trim removed 10 bases at V and 1 base at J, leaving 9 bases unmatched. The CDR3 DNA reads TGTGCCACTCTACCCTGGACAGGGAACACCGGGGAGCTGTTTTTT. Protein product: CATLPWTGNTGELFF.

The chain combines TRBV2 with TRBJ2-5; D is undetermined. Judging by the DNA end, TRBJ2-7 fits better; the J call may be wrong. There are 13 residues in the CDR3. In germline, CDR1 is SNHLY, CDR2 FYNNEI. CDR3 DNA: TGTGCCAGCAGTGATCGACAAATTTACGAGCAGTACTTC. Amino acid sequence: CASSDRQIYEQYF.

CDR3 region: CASSLDWTGNYEQYF. The CDR3 DNA sequence: TGTGCCAGCAGCTTAGATTGGACAGGGAACTACGAGCAGTACTTC. The chain carries TRBV7-8 and TRBJ2-7; the match to TRBD1 covers 8 bases. Per germline, CDR1 SGHVS and CDR2 FQNEAQ. V shed 1 base and J 3 bases; nucleotides not matched to a gene: 5. The CDR3 loop spans 15 amino acids.

This rearrangement joins TRBV5-1 to TRBJ2-7, with TRBD2 matching 7 bases. The CDR3 is 16 amino acids. With V trimmed by 0 bases and J by 0 bases, 6 bases remained unmatched. Germline CDR1 reads SGHRS; CDR2 reads YFSETQ. Here the CDR3 DNA reads TGCGCCAGCAGCTTGGATGCTAGCGGATACTCCTACGAGCAGTACTTC. This encodes CASSLDASGYSYEQYF.

This clonotype turned up a few times. The germline gene is not matched at one end of the junction; a read error may be the cause. The rearrangement joins TRBV7-9 to TRBJ2-1; TRBD2 matches at 11 bases. This CDR3 comprises 13 residues. Germline CDR1 reads SEHNR; CDR2 reads FQNEAQ (reference sequence). The CDR3 here is CASSELAGGLTVF. In DNA form, the CDR3 reads TGTGCCAGCAGCGAGTTAGCGGGAGGGCTTACGGTCTTC.

The chain combines TRBV27 with TRBJ1-3; 8 bases match TRBD1. Germline V gene data show CDR1 as MNHEY and CDR2 as SMNVEV (reference sequence). Unmatched junction bases numbered 6, after V lost 5 bases and J lost 3 bases. The CDR3 has 15 amino acids. The CDR3: CASSPGQGGGNTIYF. CDR3 nucleotides: TGTGCCAGCAGTCCCGGACAGGGTGGTGGAAACACCATATATTTT.